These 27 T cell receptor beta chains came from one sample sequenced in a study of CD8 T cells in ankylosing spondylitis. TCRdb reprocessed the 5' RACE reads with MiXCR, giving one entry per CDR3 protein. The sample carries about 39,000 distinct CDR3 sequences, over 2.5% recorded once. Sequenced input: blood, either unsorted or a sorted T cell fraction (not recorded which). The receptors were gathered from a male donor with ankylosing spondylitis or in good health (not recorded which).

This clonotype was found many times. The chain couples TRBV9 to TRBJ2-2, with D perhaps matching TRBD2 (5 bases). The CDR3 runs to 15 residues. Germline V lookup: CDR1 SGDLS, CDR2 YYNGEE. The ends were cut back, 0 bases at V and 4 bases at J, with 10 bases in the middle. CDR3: CASSVVASSTGELFF. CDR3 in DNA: TGTGCCAGCAGCGTAGTCGCTAGCAGCACCGGGGAGCTGTTTTTT. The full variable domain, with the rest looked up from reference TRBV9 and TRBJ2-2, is DSGVTQTPKHLITATGQRVTLRCSPRSGDLSVYWYQQSLDQGLQFLIQYYNGEERAKGNILERFSAQQFPDLHSELNLSSLELGDSALYFCASSVVASSTGELFFGEGSRLTVL.

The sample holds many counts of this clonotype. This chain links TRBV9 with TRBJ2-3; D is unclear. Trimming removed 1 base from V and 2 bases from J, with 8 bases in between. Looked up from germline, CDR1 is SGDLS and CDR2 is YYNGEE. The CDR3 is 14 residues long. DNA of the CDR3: TGTGCCAGCAGCGTAAATCTCCCCACAGATACGCAGTATTTT. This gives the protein CASSVNLPTDTQYF.

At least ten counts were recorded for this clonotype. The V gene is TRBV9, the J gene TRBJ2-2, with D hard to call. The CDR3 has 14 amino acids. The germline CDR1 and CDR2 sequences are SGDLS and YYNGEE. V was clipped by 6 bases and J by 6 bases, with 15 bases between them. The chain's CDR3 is CASTFSWGSGELFF. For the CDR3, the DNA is TGTGCCAGCACATTCAGCTGGGGATCCGGGGAGCTGTTTTTT. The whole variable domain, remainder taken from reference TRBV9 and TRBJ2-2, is DSGVTQTPKHLITATGQRVTLRCSPRSGDLSVYWYQQSLDQGLQFLIQYYNGEERAKGNILERFSAQQFPDLHSELNLSSLELGDSALYFCASTFSWGSGELFFGEGSRLTVL.

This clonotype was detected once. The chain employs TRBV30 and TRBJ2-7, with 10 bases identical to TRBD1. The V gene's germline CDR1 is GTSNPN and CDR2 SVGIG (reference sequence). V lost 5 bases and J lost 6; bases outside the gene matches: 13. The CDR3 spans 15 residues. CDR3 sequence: CAWLSRQGALSEQYV. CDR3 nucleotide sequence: TGTGCCTGGTTAAGTCGACAGGGGGCTCTCTCCGAGCAGTACGTC.

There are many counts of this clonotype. For the CDR3, the DNA is TGTGCCAGCAGCGTAGCTACCGGGCAGAGGGGTGAAGCTTTCTTT. Its protein product is CASSVATGQRGEAFF. This chain connects TRBV9 to TRBJ1-1, with D possibly TRBD1 on 5 matching bases. The CDR3 is made up of 15 amino acids. CDR1 and CDR2 (germline): SGDLS, YYNGEE. Trimming took 0 bases from V and 7 from J, leaving 16 bases between them.

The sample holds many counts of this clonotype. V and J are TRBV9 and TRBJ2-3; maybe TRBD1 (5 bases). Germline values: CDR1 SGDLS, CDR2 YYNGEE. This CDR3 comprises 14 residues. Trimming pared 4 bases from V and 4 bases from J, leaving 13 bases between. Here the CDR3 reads CASSHLGAADTQYF. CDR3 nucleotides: TGTGCCAGCAGCCATTTAGGGGCCGCAGATACGCAGTATTTT.

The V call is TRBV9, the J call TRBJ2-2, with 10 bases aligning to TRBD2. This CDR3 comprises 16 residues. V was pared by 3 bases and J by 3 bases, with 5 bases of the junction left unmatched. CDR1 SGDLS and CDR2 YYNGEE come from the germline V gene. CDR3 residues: CASSARAGGDTGELFF. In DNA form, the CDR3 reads TGTGCCAGCAGCGCGCGAGCGGGAGGGGACACCGGGGAGCTGTTTTTT.

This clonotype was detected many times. The CDR3 region is CASGTSGNTDTQYF. The CDR3, as DNA: TGTGCCAGCGGGACTAGCGGAAACACAGATACGCAGTATTTT. The genes are TRBV9 and TRBJ2-3; TRBD2 matches at 11 bases. The CDR3 sequence is 14 residues long. V lost 7 bases to trimming and J lost 2 bases; unmatched junction nucleotides: 3. The germline gives CDR1 SGDLS, CDR2 YYNGEE.

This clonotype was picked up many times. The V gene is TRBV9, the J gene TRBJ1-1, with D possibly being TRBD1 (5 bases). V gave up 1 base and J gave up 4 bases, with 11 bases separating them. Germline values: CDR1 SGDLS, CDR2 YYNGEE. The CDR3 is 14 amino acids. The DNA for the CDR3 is TGTGCCAGCAGCGTAAGTCAGGGACCCACTGAAGCTTTCTTT. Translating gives CASSVSQGPTEAFF. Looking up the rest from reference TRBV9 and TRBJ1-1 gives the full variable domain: DSGVTQTPKHLITATGQRVTLRCSPRSGDLSVYWYQQSLDQGLQFLIQYYNGEERAKGNILERFSAQQFPDLHSELNLSSLELGDSALYFCASSVSQGPTEAFFGQGTRLTVV.

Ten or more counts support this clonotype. The CDR3 loop reads CASSVGIWGQGRGNTIYF. The CDR3 coding sequence is TGTGCCAGCAGCGTAGGAATATGGGGACAGGGAAGAGGAAACACCATATATTTT. This chain links TRBV9 with TRBJ1-3; TRBD1 agrees at 9 bases. Germline CDR1 and CDR2: SGDLS and YYNGEE. There are 18 residues in the CDR3. With V trimmed by 0 bases and J by 4 bases, 11 bases remained unmatched. The full variable domain, rest sourced from reference TRBV9 and TRBJ1-3, is DSGVTQTPKHLITATGQRVTLRCSPRSGDLSVYWYQQSLDQGLQFLIQYYNGEERAKGNILERFSAQQFPDLHSELNLSSLELGDSALYFCASSVGIWGQGRGNTIYFGEGSWLTVV.

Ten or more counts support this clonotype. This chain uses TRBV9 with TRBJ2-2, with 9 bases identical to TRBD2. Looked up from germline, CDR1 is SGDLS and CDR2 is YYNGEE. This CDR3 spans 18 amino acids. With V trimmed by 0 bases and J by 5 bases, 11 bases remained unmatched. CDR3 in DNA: TGTGCCAGCAGCGTAGCCTCTACTTGGCGGGGGGGAACCGGGGAGCTGTTTTTT. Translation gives CASSVASTWRGGTGELFF.

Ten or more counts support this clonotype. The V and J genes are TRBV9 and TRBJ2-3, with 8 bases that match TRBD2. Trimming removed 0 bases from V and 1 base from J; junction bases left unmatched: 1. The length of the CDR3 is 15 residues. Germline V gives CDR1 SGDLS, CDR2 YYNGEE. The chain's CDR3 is CASSVAGGGTDTQYF. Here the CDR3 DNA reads TGTGCCAGCAGCGTAGCCGGGGGGGGCACAGATACGCAGTATTTT.

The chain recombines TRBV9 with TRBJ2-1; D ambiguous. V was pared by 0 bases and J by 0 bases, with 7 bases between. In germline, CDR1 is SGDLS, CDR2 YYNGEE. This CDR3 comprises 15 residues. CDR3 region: CASSVELTSYNEQFF. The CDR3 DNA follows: TGTGCCAGCAGCGTAGAACTCACCTCCTACAATGAGCAGTTCTTC.

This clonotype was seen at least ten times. The CDR3 coding sequence is TGTGCCAGCAGCGTAGAGGGGACAAGCTACAATGAGCAGTTCTTC. Translation: CASSVEGTSYNEQFF. This chain connects TRBV9 to TRBJ2-1; tentative D call: TRBD1 (6 bases). The V gene's germline CDR1 is SGDLS and CDR2 YYNGEE. V was cut by 0 bases and J by 3 bases, with 10 bases left in between. The CDR3 runs to 15 residues.

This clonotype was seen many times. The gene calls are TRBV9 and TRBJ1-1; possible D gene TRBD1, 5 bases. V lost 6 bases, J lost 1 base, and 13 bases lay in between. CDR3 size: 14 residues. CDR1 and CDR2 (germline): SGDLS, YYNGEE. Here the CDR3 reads CASNPGGGNTEAFF. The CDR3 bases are TGTGCCAGCAACCCGGGGGGGGGGAACACTGAAGCTTTCTTT.

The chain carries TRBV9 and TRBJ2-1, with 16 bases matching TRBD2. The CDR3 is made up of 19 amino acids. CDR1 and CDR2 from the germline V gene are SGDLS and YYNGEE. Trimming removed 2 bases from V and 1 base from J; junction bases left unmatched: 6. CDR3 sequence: CASSVGLAGGPGSYNEQFF. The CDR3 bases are TGTGCCAGCAGCGTGGGACTAGCGGGAGGGCCGGGGTCCTACAATGAGCAGTTCTTC.

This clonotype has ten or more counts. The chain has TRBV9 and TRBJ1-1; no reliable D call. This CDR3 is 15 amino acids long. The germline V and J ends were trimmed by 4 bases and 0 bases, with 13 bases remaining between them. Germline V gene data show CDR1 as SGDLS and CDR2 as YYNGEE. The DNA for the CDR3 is TGTGCCAGCAGCCCATCGCCAGCTCTGAACACTGAAGCTTTCTTT. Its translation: CASSPSPALNTEAFF. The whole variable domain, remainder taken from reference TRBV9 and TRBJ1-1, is DSGVTQTPKHLITATGQRVTLRCSPRSGDLSVYWYQQSLDQGLQFLIQYYNGEERAKGNILERFSAQQFPDLHSELNLSSLELGDSALYFCASSPSPALNTEAFFGQGTRLTVV.

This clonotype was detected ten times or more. CDR3 DNA: TGTGCCAGCAGCGTAGTCGGGGGCGGACATCTAAACACCGGGGAGCTGTTTTTT. This gives the protein CASSVVGGGHLNTGELFF. The chain employs TRBV9 and TRBJ2-2; the D call may be TRBD1 or TRBD2 (6 bases each). This CDR3 region has 18 residues. Trimming left V 0 bases short and J 2 bases short, with 17 bases between. Germline V gene sequence: CDR1 SGDLS, CDR2 YYNGEE. Supplemented by reference TRBV9 and TRBJ2-2, the full variable domain reads DSGVTQTPKHLITATGQRVTLRCSPRSGDLSVYWYQQSLDQGLQFLIQYYNGEERAKGNILERFSAQQFPDLHSELNLSSLELGDSALYFCASSVVGGGHLNTGELFFGEGSRLTVL.

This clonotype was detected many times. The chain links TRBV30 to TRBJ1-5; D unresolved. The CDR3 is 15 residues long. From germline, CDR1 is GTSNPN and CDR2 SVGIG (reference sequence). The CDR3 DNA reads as TGTGTCGAAGAATGCCCGAGAGGGATCGGTCAGCCCCAGCATTTT. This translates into CVEECPRGIGQPQHF.

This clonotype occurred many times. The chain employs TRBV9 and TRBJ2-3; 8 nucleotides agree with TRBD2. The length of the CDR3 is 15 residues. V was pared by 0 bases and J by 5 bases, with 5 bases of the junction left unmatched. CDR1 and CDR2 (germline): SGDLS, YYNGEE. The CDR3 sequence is CASSVAGGALDTQYF. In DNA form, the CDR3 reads TGTGCCAGCAGCGTAGCCGGGGGGGCCCTAGATACGCAGTATTTT.

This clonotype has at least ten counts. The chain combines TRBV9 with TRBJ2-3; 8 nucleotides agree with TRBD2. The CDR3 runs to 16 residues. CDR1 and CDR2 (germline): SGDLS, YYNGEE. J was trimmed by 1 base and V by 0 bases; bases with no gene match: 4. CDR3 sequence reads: CASSVGSGRGTDTQYF. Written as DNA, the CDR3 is TGTGCCAGCAGCGTAGGGTCCGGGAGGGGCACAGATACGCAGTATTTT.

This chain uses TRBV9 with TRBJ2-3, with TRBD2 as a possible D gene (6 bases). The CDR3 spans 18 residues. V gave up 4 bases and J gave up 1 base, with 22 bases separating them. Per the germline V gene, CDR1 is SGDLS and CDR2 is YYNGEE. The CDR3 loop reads CASSPSPLDASGTDTQYF. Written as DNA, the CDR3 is TGTGCCAGCAGCCCCTCCCCCCTCGACGCTAGCGGCACAGATACGCAGTATTTT.

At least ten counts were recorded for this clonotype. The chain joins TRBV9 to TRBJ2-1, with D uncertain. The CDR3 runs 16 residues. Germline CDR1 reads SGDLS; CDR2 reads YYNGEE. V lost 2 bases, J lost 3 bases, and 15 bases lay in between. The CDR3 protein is CASSVLRRRLYNEQFF. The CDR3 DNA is TGTGCCAGCAGCGTTTTACGGCGGCGACTCTACAATGAGCAGTTCTTC. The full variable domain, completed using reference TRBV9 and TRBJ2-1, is DSGVTQTPKHLITATGQRVTLRCSPRSGDLSVYWYQQSLDQGLQFLIQYYNGEERAKGNILERFSAQQFPDLHSELNLSSLELGDSALYFCASSVLRRRLYNEQFFGPGTRLTVL.

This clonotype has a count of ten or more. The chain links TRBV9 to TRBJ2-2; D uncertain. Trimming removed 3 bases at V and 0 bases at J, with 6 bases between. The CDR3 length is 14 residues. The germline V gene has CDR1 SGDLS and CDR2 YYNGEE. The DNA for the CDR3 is TGTGCCAGCAGCGAAACCCCGAACACCGGGGAGCTGTTTTTT. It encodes CASSETPNTGELFF.

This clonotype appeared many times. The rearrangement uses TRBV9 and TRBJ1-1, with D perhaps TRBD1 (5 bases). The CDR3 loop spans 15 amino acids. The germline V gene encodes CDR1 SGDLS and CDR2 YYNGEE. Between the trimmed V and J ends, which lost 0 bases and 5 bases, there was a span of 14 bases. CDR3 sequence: CASSVALGRETEAFF. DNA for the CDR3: TGTGCCAGCAGCGTAGCCCTAGGCAGGGAGACTGAAGCTTTCTTT.

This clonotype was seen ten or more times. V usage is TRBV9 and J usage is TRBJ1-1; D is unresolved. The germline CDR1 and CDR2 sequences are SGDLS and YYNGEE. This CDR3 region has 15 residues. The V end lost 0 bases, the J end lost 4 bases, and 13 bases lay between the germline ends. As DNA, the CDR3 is TGTGCCAGCAGCGTAGGAAACACTCCGGGCACTGAAGCTTTCTTT. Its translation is CASSVGNTPGTEAFF.

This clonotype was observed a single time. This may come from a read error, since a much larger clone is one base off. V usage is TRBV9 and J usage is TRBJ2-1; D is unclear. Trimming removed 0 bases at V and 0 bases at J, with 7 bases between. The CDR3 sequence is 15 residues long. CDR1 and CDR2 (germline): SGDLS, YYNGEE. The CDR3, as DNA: TGTGCCAGCAGCGTAGAAGGGTTCTCCTACAATGAGCAGTTCTTC. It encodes CASSVEGFSYNEQFF.